The sequence of this T cell receptor (beta chain) was determined in a study of blood T cell repertoires in COVID-19. About the research overall: Donors in the United States, Italy and Spain gave samples during acute or convalescent COVID-19.

The CDR3 sequence is 14 residues long. Germline trimming cut 4 bases from V and 0 bases from J; bases unmatched to any gene: 2. Germline-derived CDR1 and CDR2 are SQVTM and ANQGSEA. In the study's own analysis: Amplification of reference gene primers was used by the study to estimate nucleated cell counts. TCRdb's table, derived via immunoSEQ multiplex PCR, lists solely in-frame clones and lacks some. V, J and clone size derive from that table, while D and trimming were established from the DNA sequence. The profile shows approximately 190,000 clones, roughly four fifths of them singletons. The chain carries TRBV29-1 and TRBJ2-5; 10 bases fit TRBD2. Sample: peripheral blood. The sequence was collected from a man younger than 45 with active or convalescent COVID-19. In nucleotides, the CDR3 is TGCAGCGTTGGACTAGCGGGCCACCAAGAGACCCAGTACTTC. Amino acids: CSVGLAGHQETQYF.